The T cell receptor beta chain described here comes from a study of spatial heterogeneity in lung cancer (dated by TCRdb to 2018 to 2020). Study-level background: More beta-chain than alpha-chain transcripts were consistently detected, likely reflecting higher beta-chain transcript abundance. In the raw uncorrected reads, each unique combination of TCR and UMI appeared more than ten times on average. TCR alpha and beta repertoires were quantitatively compared across multiple tumor regions, matched nontumor lung and blood in non-small cell lung cancer. Nonsynonymous mutation counts, determined by whole-exome sequencing of tumor tissue, were related to features of the TCR repertoire. At surgery, hundreds of tumor regions, 63 to 70 matched nontumor lung samples and 50 to 60 PBMC samples were TCR-sequenced for both alpha and beta chains. Study-level results and caveats: Confirming at a functional level the hypothesis that regional TCRs recognize regional mutations was considered to require additional single-cell paired TCR alpha and beta sequencing. Ubiquitous expanded tumor TCRs showed up in blood more often at tumor resection than at routine follow-up.

Library generation was performed with 5' RACE. The sequencing machine was a NextSeq 500. In the TCR library protocol, a unique molecular identifier was attached to each TCR cDNA molecule so that PCR and sequencing errors could be corrected. The study's processing was this. Decombinator tools were used for TCR identification, UMI-based error correction and CDR3 extraction. Expanded TCRs were defined as those above a frequency of 2 per 1,000, corresponding to the top 1% of the tumor frequency distribution. Rényi diversity was computed with the R vegan package after subsampling each repertoire 100 times to 5,000 TCRs. CDR3 similarity networks were built from amino acid triplet string-kernel similarity, with CDR3s being connected when pairwise similarity was above 0.82. Using fastp at Q25 and MiXCR, TCRdb reprocessed the public reads and kept productive beta chains. Each CDR3 protein gets just one entry, which takes the most common genes and DNA from the rows behind it. TCRdb's processing, not the study's, gives the V and J calls here. Within this sample are about 28,000 distinct CDR3 sequences, with 7.5% to 9.5% of them counted one time only. The ten largest clones take up around 36% of the sample.

The sample's time point, from its label and the paper: sample taken at primary tumor resection. For TCR sequencing, whole RNA was extracted from tumor and nontumor lung tissue, or from cryopreserved PBMC samples, and no cell sorting was done. The donors were some 76 patients from the lung TRACERx cohort who had early-stage, untreated non-small cell lung cancer. Only patients with enough RNA available from two or more tumor regions were chosen for TCR sequencing. From the cysteine up to the phenylalanine, the CDR3 has a length of 13 residues. Kept here is only the CDR3 DNA, which spans 39 bases and is read in frame from base 1. The CDR1 and CDR2 encoded by the germline V gene are SQVTM and ANQGSEA. The trim is 6 bases for V and 4 bases for J, with a gap of 13 bases between the germline ends. With regard to this clonotype: Its antigen remains undetermined. No much larger clone is present one base from it, and per-base qualities are unavailable.

Recombination joined TRBV29-1 with TRBJ2-1; the D gene identity is not certain. This TCR derives from a female donor with early-stage non-small cell lung cancer. The sample was PBMCs, taken at surgery. The CDR3 in this case is CSVGPRMYNEQFF. The sequenced DNA is TGCAGCGTCGGACCTAGGATGTACAATGAGCAGTTCTTC.